Below, 20 T cell receptor beta chains from the same sample are listed, as sequenced in a study of T cells in Graves' hyperthyroidism and ophthalmopathy. Amplification targeted TCR beta CDR3 regions from RNA transcripts. The HTBI set primed first-round TCR CDR3 RT-PCR. TCRdb re-called the multiplex PCR reads through MiXCR, storing one row per CDR3 protein. The sample lists 250,000 to 300,000 distinct CDR3 sequences; 15% were seen once. Specimen: blood. These receptors were taken from a woman aged 45-65 years with Graves' hyperthyroidism that later progressed to Graves' ophthalmopathy.

The table lists this clonotype with a few counts. The CDR3 sequence: CASSQGEGWGDTQYF. In DNA, the CDR3 is TGCGCCAGCAGCCAAGGGGAGGGGTGGGGGGATACGCAGTATTTT. The chain is built from TRBV4-1 and TRBJ2-3, with 7 positions matching TRBD2. CDR3 length: 15 residues. The germline gives CDR1 MGHRA, CDR2 YSYEKL. J gave up 6 bases and V 1 base, and 7 bases lay outside the gene matches.

The chain employs TRBV19 and TRBJ2-7, with D unresolved. CDR3 size: 14 residues. From germline, CDR1 is LNHDA and CDR2 SQIVND (reference sequence). V lost 4 bases and J lost 4, with 14 bases in between. The CDR3 DNA sequence: TGTGCCAGTAGTAGGTCGGCAGAACAGTACGAGCAGTACTTC. This gives the protein CASSRSAEQYEQYF.

This clonotype has a count of ten or more. This chain links TRBV24-1 with TRBJ2-2, with D perhaps given as TRBD1 or TRBD2 (5 bases each). The CDR3 loop spans 17 amino acids. Germline V lookup: CDR1 KGHDR, CDR2 SFDVKD. V lost 3 bases and J 3 bases, leaving 16 bases between the germline ends. CDR3 DNA sequence: TGTGCCACCAGTGATCCCAATGAGGGGCCCTACACCGGGGAGCTGTTTTTT. This encodes CATSDPNEGPYTGELFF.

The rearrangement joins TRBV19 to TRBJ1-5; 7 bases line up with TRBD1. With V trimmed by 2 bases and J by 0 bases, 1 base remained unmatched. This CDR3 region has 15 residues. The V gene's germline CDR1 is LNHDA and CDR2 SQIVND (reference sequence). The CDR3 coding sequence is TGTGCCAGTAGTATATACAGGGGTAGCAATCAGCCCCAGCATTTT. It codes for CASSIYRGSNQPQHF.

The sample holds a few counts of this clonotype. Here the CDR3 reads CASSIPGYNQPQHF. The CDR3 nucleotides read TGTGCCAGTAGTATCCCCGGTTACAATCAGCCCCAGCATTTT. The rearrangement joins TRBV19 to TRBJ1-5; unclear D gene. Trimming took off 3 bases at V and 3 bases at J, with 9 bases between the two ends. CDR1 and CDR2 from the germline V gene are LNHDA and SQIVND (reference sequence). The CDR3 has 14 amino acids. The whole variable domain, remainder taken from reference TRBV19 and TRBJ1-5, is DGGITQSPKYLFRKEGQNVTLSCEQNLNHDAMYWYRQDPGQGLRLIYYSQIVNDFQKGDIAEGYSVSREKKESFPLTVTSAQKNPTAFYLCASSIPGYNQPQHFGDGTRLSIL.

This clonotype came up many times. The chain links TRBV30 to TRBJ1-3; D is undetermined. Germline CDR1 is GTSNPN and CDR2 is SVGIG (reference sequence). The CDR3 covers 15 residues. Trimming removed 2 bases at V and 0 bases at J, with 11 bases between. The CDR3 loop is CAWSNTGNSGNTIYF. CDR3 nucleotides: TGTGCCTGGAGTAATACCGGCAACTCTGGAAACACCATATATTTT.

In its sample, this clonotype was seen a few times. V is TRBV13 and J is TRBJ2-1, with D possibly being TRBD1 (6 bases). From germline, CDR1 is PRHDT and CDR2 FYEKMQ (reference sequence). Trimming removed 3 bases from V and 7 bases from J, with 19 bases in between. This CDR3 has 16 amino acids. Here the CDR3 DNA reads TGTGCCAGCAGCTTTGGGGGCTGGGAGAACGGGAATGAGCAGTTCTTC. As protein: CASSFGGWENGNEQFF.

This clonotype was picked up a small number of times. CDR3 region: CASSSLLGQFNNSPLHF. The CDR3 bases are TGTGCCAGCAGCTCCCTTCTTGGACAGTTTAATAATTCACCCCTCCACTTT. The rearrangement links TRBV6-1 to TRBJ1-6; tentative D call: TRBD1 (6 bases). The CDR3 consists of 17 residues. Trimming shortened V by 6 bases and J by 5 bases, and 20 bases separated the two germline ends. CDR1 is MNHNS and CDR2 is SASEGT in the germline V gene.

The chain recombines TRBV9 with TRBJ2-7; D may be TRBD2 (6 bases). The CDR3 runs to 14 residues. The germline CDR1 and CDR2 sequences are SGDLS and YYNGEE. Trimming shortened V by 2 bases and J by 3 bases, and 12 bases separated the two germline ends. CDR3 region: CASSVSGSLYEQYF. CDR3 nucleotides: TGTGCCAGCAGCGTCTCCGGGAGTCTCTACGAGCAGTACTTC. The whole variable domain, remainder taken from reference TRBV9 and TRBJ2-7, is DSGVTQTPKHLITATGQRVTLRCSPRSGDLSVYWYQQSLDQGLQFLIQYYNGEERAKGNILERFSAQQFPDLHSELNLSSLELGDSALYFCASSVSGSLYEQYFGPGTRLTVT.

There are many counts of this clonotype. This chain uses TRBV2 with TRBJ2-5, with 9 bases matching TRBD1. Germline values: CDR1 SNHLY, CDR2 FYNNEI. The CDR3 has 14 residues. V shed 4 bases, J shed 5 bases, and the junction held 5 bases outside the gene matches. The CDR3 reads CASSGDRGGETQYF. CDR3 in DNA: TGTGCCAGCAGTGGTGACAGGGGGGGTGAGACCCAGTACTTC.

With regard to this clonotype: Since a much larger clone is just one base distant, this may be a read error. The chain employs TRBV28 and TRBJ2-7; no definite D call. From germline, CDR1 is MDHEN and CDR2 SYDVKM. The CDR3 runs to 13 residues. The CDR3 DNA is TGTGCCAGCACGCTAGTTAGCCAGTACGAGCATTACTTC. This gives the protein CASTLVSQYEHYF.

This clonotype was counted only a few times. The chain has TRBV7-6 and TRBJ2-1, with 12 bases aligning to TRBD1. The CDR3 runs 17 residues. The ends lost 2 bases at V and 6 bases at J; junction bases unmatched: 8. Germline assignment: CDR1 SGHVS and CDR2 FNYEAQ. The CDR3 loop reads CASSLSPGQGAGNEQFF. Here the CDR3 DNA reads TGTGCCAGCAGCTTATCACCGGGACAGGGGGCAGGCAATGAGCAGTTCTTC.

Only a few counts were recorded for this clonotype. This chain joins TRBV7-9 and TRBJ2-1; a weak D match, TRBD2 (5 bases). Trimming took 5 bases from V and 11 from J, leaving 16 bases between them. The germline CDR1 and CDR2 sequences are SEHNR and FQNEAQ (reference sequence). The CDR3 consists of 13 residues. In nucleotides, the CDR3 is TGTGCCAGCAGCCCGTGGACTGAACCCAAGCAGTTCTTC. Translation: CASSPWTEPKQFF.

At least ten counts were recorded for this clonotype. The chain links TRBV12-3 or TRBV12-4 to TRBJ2-3, with a possible D match to TRBD2 (5 bases). V lost 5 bases and J lost 6, with 9 bases in between. The CDR3 totals 12 residues. The CDR3 DNA is TGTGCCAGCAGTCCTACGGGGGATACGCAGTATTTT. Its translation is CASSPTGDTQYF.

The table lists this clonotype with many counts. The gene calls are TRBV6-1 and TRBJ2-5; TRBD2 might be the D (5 bases). Trimming took off 2 bases at V and 2 bases at J, with 12 bases between the two ends. CDR1 is MNHNS, CDR2 SASEGT, per germline. The CDR3 runs to 15 residues. This chain's CDR3 is CASSETAGSQETQYF. In DNA form, the CDR3 reads TGTGCCAGCAGTGAAACGGCGGGTTCACAAGAGACCCAGTACTTC.

This clonotype occurred many times. The chain has TRBV27 and TRBJ2-3; D gene unclear. Germline-derived CDR1 and CDR2 are MNHEY and SMNVEV (reference sequence). The V and J ends lost 8 bases and 6 bases respectively, with 24 bases between them. The CDR3 covers 16 residues. This CDR3 is CASRSMAGNRYDTQYF. The CDR3 region has the DNA TGTGCCAGCCGTTCTATGGCCGGAAACAGATACGATACGCAGTATTTT.

This chain links TRBV19 with TRBJ1-1; D not certain. Trimming left V 5 bases short and J 7 bases short, with 8 bases between. CDR3 length: 11 residues. The germline V gene encodes CDR1 LNHDA and CDR2 SQIVND (reference sequence). In nucleotides, the CDR3 is TGTGCCAGTAGTCTGGCCATTGAAGCTTTCTTT. Protein: CASSLAIEAFF.

In DNA form, the CDR3 reads TGTGCCTGGATAAATCGACCCCGAAGGGGGGATGGCTACACCTTC. This gives the protein CAWINRPRRGDGYTF. The chain recombines TRBV30 with TRBJ1-2, with D perhaps TRBD1 (6 bases). The V end lost 4 bases, the J end lost 6 bases, and 21 bases lay between the germline ends. CDR3 length: 15 amino acids. The germline gives CDR1 GTSNPN, CDR2 SVGIG (reference sequence).

This clonotype was recorded many times. This chain joins TRBV6-1 and TRBJ2-1, with 16 bases fitting TRBD2. V shed 6 bases and J 10 bases; nucleotides not matched to a gene: 9. The CDR3 sequence is 16 residues long. From germline, CDR1 is MNHNS and CDR2 SASEGT. CDR3 in DNA: TGTGCCAGCAGCGCGGGACTAGCGGGAGGGCCGAAAGAGCAGTTCTTC. It specifies CASSAGLAGGPKEQFF.

This clonotype was seen ten or more times. The chain employs TRBV20-1 and TRBJ1-1; D is unclear. This CDR3 spans 13 amino acids. Trimming left V 6 bases short and J 6 bases short, with 17 bases between. CDR1 is DFQATT, CDR2 SNEGSKA, per germline (reference sequence). CDR3 in DNA: TGCAGTGCCCTACCGACCGTGAGAGCTGAAGCTTTCTTT. Translation gives CSALPTVRAEAFF.